Listed here are 12 T cell receptor beta chains from one sample, sequenced in a study of blood T cell repertoires in COVID-19 (dated by TCRdb to the early 2020s). Library preparation was by the immunoSEQ multiplex PCR assay. TCRdb re-hosts the immuneACCESS table, in-frame sequences only. Its copies lack some clones; in the studies checked, an unresolved V gene accounts for under half of them, and the cause for the rest is not known. The sample has roughly 93,000 clones on record, 85% to 90% of them singletons. More than 0.85% of the sample goes to the ten largest clones. Sequenced material: peripheral blood. The source of these receptors is a human donor in a cohort sampled during active COVID-19.

This clone was observed a single time. The chain couples TRBV5-1 to TRBJ2-3; no firm D call. Trimming shortened V by 0 bases and J by 0 bases, and 2 bases separated the two germline ends. This CDR3 is built from 13 residues. Germline V CDR1 and CDR2: SGHRS, YFSETQ. CDR3 residues: CASSLVSTDTQYF. As DNA, the CDR3 is TGCGCCAGCAGCTTGGTAAGCACAGATACGCAGTATTTT.

The chain combines TRBV5-5 with TRBJ2-2, with TRBD2 identical over 8 bases. The CDR3 length is 16 residues. Trimming removed 0 bases from V and 2 bases from J; junction bases left unmatched: 3. Germline CDR1 is SGHKS and CDR2 is YYEKEE (reference sequence). CDR3 loop: CASSLELAANTGELFF. The CDR3 coding sequence is TGTGCCAGCAGCTTGGAACTAGCGGCTAACACCGGGGAGCTGTTTTTT.

The chain links TRBV28 to TRBJ1-5, with D perhaps matching TRBD1 (6 bases). CDR1 MDHEN and CDR2 SYDVKM come from the germline V gene. V was trimmed by 3 bases and J by 3 bases, leaving 12 bases between them. The CDR3 runs 15 residues. The CDR3 nucleotides read TGTGCCAGCAGTTTCCGGGACATAGACAATCAGCCCCAGCATTTT. It yields the protein CASSFRDIDNQPQHF.

The V and J genes are TRBV5-1 and TRBJ1-1; 8 bases fit TRBD1. This CDR3 has 15 residues. Per the germline V gene, CDR1 is SGHRS and CDR2 is YFSETQ. Germline trimming cut 4 bases from V and 0 bases from J; bases unmatched to any gene: 5. CDR3 sequence (DNA): TGCGCCAGCAGCCCAGGACAGGGATTGAACACTGAAGCTTTCTTT. Amino acid sequence: CASSPGQGLNTEAFF.

V and J are TRBV10-3 and TRBJ2-4; TRBD1 aligns across 8 bases. V lost 8 bases to trimming and J lost 8 bases; unmatched junction nucleotides: 2. Germline-derived CDR1 and CDR2 are ENHRY and SYGVKD. The CDR3 sequence is 11 residues long. The CDR3 loop is CAIGQGDIQYF. CDR3 nucleotide sequence: TGTGCCATCGGACAGGGAGACATTCAGTACTTC.

V usage is TRBV7-2 and J usage is TRBJ2-1; 14 nucleotides line up with TRBD2. CDR3 size: 15 residues. The germline V gene has CDR1 SGHTA and CDR2 FQGNSA. V lost 7 bases and J lost 8; bases outside the gene matches: 7. CDR3: CASTLRLAGGDEQFF. Written as DNA, the CDR3 is TGTGCCAGCACCCTCCGACTAGCGGGAGGGGATGAGCAGTTCTTC.

The V gene is TRBV5-1, the J gene TRBJ2-1; no clear D. Between the trimmed V and J ends, which lost 2 bases and 7 bases, there was a span of 4 bases. Looked up from germline, CDR1 is SGHRS and CDR2 is YFSETQ. The CDR3 is 11 residues long. For the CDR3, the DNA is TGCGCCAGCAGCTTACTTAATGAGCAGTTCTTC. As protein: CASSLLNEQFF. Combining the CDR3 with reference TRBV5-1 and TRBJ2-1 gives the whole variable domain KAGVTQTPRYLIKTRGQQVTLSCSPISGHRSVSWYQQTPGQGLQFLFEYFSETQRNKGNFPGRFSGRQFSNSRSEMNVSTLELGDSALYLCASSLLNEQFFGPGTRLTVL.

V gene TRBV28 combines with J gene TRBJ1-1; D is unclear. The V gene lost 8 bases and the J gene lost 2 bases, with 12 bases spanning the gap. Per germline, CDR1 MDHEN and CDR2 SYDVKM. The CDR3 is 13 residues long. CDR3 sequence (DNA): TGTGCCAGCCTGATGTACTATAACACTGAAGCTTTCTTT. Its protein is CASLMYYNTEAFF.

The chain links TRBV19 to TRBJ1-1, with 7 bases fitting TRBD1. With V trimmed by 8 bases and J by 0 bases, 6 bases remained unmatched. CDR1 and CDR2 (germline): LNHDA, SQIVND (reference sequence). The CDR3 length is 14 residues. The CDR3 DNA follows: TGTGCCAGTCTAGGGGGCGTGATGAACACTGAAGCTTTCTTT. It specifies CASLGGVMNTEAFF.

The rearrangement links TRBV7-9 to TRBJ1-1, with a weak D call TRBD1 (6 bases). CDR1 is SEHNR, CDR2 FQNEAQ, per germline (reference sequence). Trimming took off 2 bases at V and 1 base at J, with 23 bases between the two ends. The CDR3 runs 19 residues. CDR3 in amino acids: CASSLPVGGATRENTEAFF. CDR3 sequence (DNA): TGTGCCAGCAGCTTACCCGTAGGGGGGGCGACTCGGGAGAACACTGAAGCTTTCTTT.

V is TRBV5-5 and J is TRBJ1-3; D gene uncertain. The germline V gene has CDR1 SGHKS and CDR2 YYEKEE (reference sequence). Trimming took off 3 bases at V and 4 bases at J, with 5 bases between the two ends. The CDR3 covers 12 residues. This CDR3 is CASSSEGNTIYF. The CDR3, as DNA: TGTGCCAGCAGCTCAGAAGGAAACACCATATATTTT.

J is TRBJ2-1 and V is TRBV25-1; TRBD1 matches at 7 bases. The germline CDR1 and CDR2 sequences are MGHDK and SYGVNS. V trimming: 8 bases; J trimming: 2 bases; junction bases outside the gene matches: 9. The CDR3 consists of 15 residues. The CDR3 loop reads CASEEGGYAYNEQFF. CDR3 bases: TGTGCCAGCGAAGAAGGGGGCTACGCCTACAATGAGCAGTTCTTC.